This record looks at one TCR beta chain sequence and its context. Per the study methods: It was from reference gene primer amplification that nucleated cell counts were estimated. Sequenced by immunoSEQ multiplex PCR; TCRdb stores in-frame clones only, minus some. Clone size and V and J calls were adopted from that table, with D and trimming inferred from the DNA. This sample carries about 480,000 clones, about 90% of them seen once, and the ten largest clones take approximately 2%. These data belong to a study of blood T cell repertoires in COVID-19. Overall study context: Sources were T cells, B-cell-depleted T cells, or PBMCs; the material itself was cDNA or gDNA.

Unmatched junction bases numbered 8, after V lost 5 bases and J lost 5 bases. CDR1 MNHEY and CDR2 SMNVEV come from the germline V gene (reference sequence). This CDR3 region has 15 residues. The participants were between roughly 18 and 100 years old and came from about two dozen US areas. Categorization into cohorts depended on clinical history that participants reported. Sequences were obtained from PBMCs or T cells enriched from blood (not recorded which). This TCR was recovered from a young woman with acute COVID-19. The chain employs TRBV27 and TRBJ1-1; 10 positions agree with TRBD1. The CDR3 nucleotides are TGTGCCAGCAGTCCTGACAGGGGGCGTGTAACTGAAGCTTTCTTT. Its protein product is CASSPDRGRVTEAFF.